This TCR beta chain is from a study of blood T cell repertoires in COVID-19. The cohort comprised adults aged 18 to 89 years residing in approximately 25 US areas. CDR1 is MNHEY, CDR2 SMNVEV, per germline (reference sequence). The V end lost 5 bases, the J end lost 2 bases, and 16 bases lay between the germline ends. CDR3 length equals 15 residues. TCRdb's copy holds only in-frame clones and misses some; the assay was immunoSEQ multiplex PCR. The data contain some 270,000 clones, about 85% of them singletons. This chain connects TRBV27 to TRBJ2-7; D is perhaps TRBD1 (7 bases). The sample was PBMCs or T cells enriched from blood (not recorded which). The sequence came from a woman aged 50 to 60 who had been exposed to COVID-19. CDR3 sequence (DNA): TGTGCCAGCAGTCTCTCCAGGGGGGCAACCTACGAGCAGTACTTC. It yields the protein CASSLSRGATYEQYF.